This T cell receptor (beta chain) was found in a study of cytomegalovirus exposure and HLA in healthy donors. Study details: Approximately 190 million T cells yielded approximately 110 million unique TCR beta sequences in earlier analysis. As released early, the data held some 85 million unique TCRs from HLA-typed donors.

Points from the study as a whole: Rarity held for most TCR sequences, but there were some public TCRs that occurred in many donors. Using the classifier, cytomegalovirus status was reportedly diagnosed with high specificity and sensitivity.

The CDR3 consists of 14 residues. V lost 6 bases, J lost 14 bases, and 25 bases lay in between. Germline CDR1 and CDR2: MDHEN and SYDVKM. As for this clone: Its cognate antigen is unknown.

Researchers ran the PCR with 60 Vbeta and 13 Jbeta primers. The data were produced by immunoSEQ multiplex PCR, yet TCRdb's version contains in-frame clones alone and is incomplete. The sample lists fewer than 200,000 clones; 75% to 85% were seen once. The chain recombines TRBV28 with TRBJ1-2, with D tentatively TRBD1 (5 bases). Sample: PBMCs. The sequence was obtained from a man younger than 45 in good health and CMV-seronegative. Here the CDR3 DNA reads TGTGCCAGCAGCTCTCTCAGCCCGACAGCCCCTTGGACCTTC. This gives the protein CASSSLSPTAPWTF.